This T cell receptor (beta chain) is drawn from a study of T cell responses to AZD1222 COVID-19 vaccine. The CDR3 is 12 residues long. Germline assignment: CDR1 MDHEN and CDR2 SYDVKM. V shed 6 bases and J shed 3 bases, with 8 bases lying between them. Profiling relied on immunoSEQ multiplex PCR, and the TCRdb table lists in-frame clones only, not all of them. This table holds some 130,000 clones, 92% found once. This TCR was sampled from an adult in good health. The sample here was peripheral blood, taken on day 0 of AZD1222 vaccination. J is TRBJ1-1 and V is TRBV28; D ambiguous. The chain's CDR3 is CASRIGDTEAFF. CDR3 bases: TGTGCCAGCAGGATCGGGGACACTGAAGCTTTCTTT.